This T cell receptor beta chain was sequenced during a study of T-cell memory formation after mild COVID-19. This clonotype showed up just a few times. As yet, its antigen is unknown. The CDR3 contains 12 residues. The germline gives CDR1 GTSNPN, CDR2 SVGIG (reference sequence). V shed 3 bases and J shed 3 bases, with 9 bases lying between them. The study's findings and limits: Cross-reactive memory apparently joined, as some responding clones appeared in pre-infection memory. Clones contracting over day 15 to 85 were CD4/CD8 balanced, with later expanders leaning CD4+.

One entry per CDR3 protein, called by TCRdb with MiXCR from the 5' RACE reads. The sample records some 180,000 distinct CDR3 sequences, roughly 13% being singletons. The TCR sequence derives from a young man who had mild COVID-19 (a few samples of this study predate the infection). Cell type and time point are not known. The chain employs TRBV30 and TRBJ2-7; D is unresolved. The specimen was PBMCs or a T cell subset sorted from them (not recorded which). The CDR3 nucleotides read TGTGCCTGGAGACGTCAGAACTACGAGCAGTACTTC. It codes for CAWRRQNYEQYF.